This TCR beta chain was captured in a study of blood T cell repertoires in COVID-19. Overall study context: Researchers got acute and convalescent COVID-19 samples from the United States, Italy and Spain. PBMCs, B-cell-depleted T cells, or T cells provided the cDNA or gDNA that made up the material.

Per the original data handling: It was from reference gene primer amplification that nucleated cell counts were estimated. Sequenced by immunoSEQ multiplex PCR; TCRdb stores in-frame clones only, minus some. V and J calls and clone size are copied from that table; D and trimming were computed from the DNA. The profile shows under 400,000 clones, around 87% of them singletons. The germline V and J ends were trimmed by 4 bases and 6 bases, with 16 bases remaining between them. The CDR3 extends over 14 amino acids. The germline gives CDR1 SNHLY, CDR2 FYNNEI. In Seattle, patients joined the study during active infection and were tracked longitudinally.

This clonotype was sampled from a woman under 40 with COVID-19, enrolled during active disease. The rearrangement uses TRBV2 and TRBJ2-7, with D possibly matching TRBD2 (5 bases). The sequencing input was peripheral blood. The DNA for the CDR3 is TGTGCCAGCAGTGGGACTGTGCTGACTGGCGAGCAGTACTTC. This encodes CASSGTVLTGEQYF.